This paragraph covers one TCR beta chain sequence. Its specificity is not known. This specimen comes from a study of spatial heterogeneity in lung cancer. Study observations and caveats: Resection saw ubiquitous expanded tumor TCRs appear in blood more than follow-up did.

TCRdb reanalysed the 5' RACE reads using MiXCR and keeps one entry per CDR3 protein. The repertoire holds under 20,000 distinct CDR3 sequences, approximately 18% seen once, with roughly 13% in the top ten. Regarding time point: sample taken at primary tumor resection. Sequencing was performed on whole RNA extracted from tumor and nontumor lung tissue, or from frozen PBMC, and the material was left unsorted. The CDR3 spans 13 residues. Per the germline V gene, CDR1 is SGDLS and CDR2 is YYNGEE. With V trimmed by 2 bases and J by 7 bases, 4 bases remained unmatched. The receptor's source is a male donor with early-stage non-small cell lung cancer. V usage is TRBV9 and J usage is TRBJ1-2, with 8 bases matching TRBD1. The sample consisted of PBMCs, taken at surgery. CDR3: CASSVSGGVGYTF. Here the CDR3 DNA reads TGTGCCAGCAGCGTCTCAGGGGGCGTTGGCTACACCTTC.